This T cell receptor beta chain was sequenced during a study of blood T cell repertoires in COVID-19. Overall study context: Collection of acute and convalescent COVID-19 samples took place in the United States, Italy and Spain. T cells, B-cell-depleted T cells, or PBMCs supplied cDNA or gDNA.

Germline CDR1 SGDLS, CDR2 YYNGEE. The CDR3 totals 18 residues. After removal of 0 bases from V and 9 bases from J, the junction contained 16 bases not matched to a gene. Authors' analysis steps: Estimated nucleated cell counts came from reference gene primer amplification. Assay used: immunoSEQ multiplex PCR; TCRdb lists only in-frame clones, some missing. V and J calls and clone size are copied from that table; D and trimming were computed from the DNA. The data contain fewer than 130,000 clones, 70% to 85% of them singletons. The chain uses TRBV9 and TRBJ2-1, with 9 bases lining up with TRBD2. The material sequenced was peripheral blood. This sequence was found in a man between 65 and 85 years old with active or convalescent COVID-19. For the CDR3, the DNA is TGTGCCAGCAGCGTAGTTTCTGGGCGGTCTAGCGGGGTTAGTGAGCAGTTCTTC. Translated: CASSVVSGRSSGVSEQFF. The full variable domain, rest sourced from reference TRBV9 and TRBJ2-1, is DSGVTQTPKHLITATGQRVTLRCSPRSGDLSVYWYQQSLDQGLQFLIQYYNGEERAKGNILERFSAQQFPDLHSELNLSSLELGDSALYFCASSVVSGRSSGVSEQFFGPGTRLTVL.